What follows are 4 T cell receptor beta chains derived from one specimen sequenced in a study of blood T cell repertoires in COVID-19. Clones were read by immunoSEQ multiplex PCR, and TCRdb kept only the in-frame ones, dropping some. This sample yields around 70,000 clones, of which approximately 78% are seen a single time; roughly a sixth belongs to the top ten. The sample was peripheral blood. Every receptor here comes from a human donor in a cohort sampled during active COVID-19.

The chain is built from TRBV6-5 and TRBJ2-6; D might be TRBD1 (5 bases). The CDR3 runs 15 residues. The germline CDR1 and CDR2 sequences are MNHEY and SVGAGI. Trimming stripped 6 bases from V and 3 bases from J, with 12 bases between. CDR3 loop: CASRQGSVGANVLTF. As DNA, the CDR3 is TGTGCCAGCAGGCAGGGTTCGGTTGGGGCCAACGTCCTGACTTTC.

The V and J genes are TRBV6-6 and TRBJ2-3, with 7 nucleotides matching TRBD1. Germline V gene lookup returns CDR1 MNHNY and CDR2 SVGAGI (reference sequence). V dropped 2 bases and J dropped 10; count of bases not matched to a gene: 6. This CDR3 contains 13 residues. CDR3 amino acids: CASSYDRAESQYF. The CDR3 nucleotides read TGTGCCAGCAGTTACGACAGGGCGGAGTCGCAGTATTTT.

The rearrangement links TRBV5-1 to TRBJ2-1; D is ambiguous. This CDR3 contains 13 residues. Trimming stripped 0 bases from V and 5 bases from J, with 6 bases between. CDR1 and CDR2 from the germline V gene are SGHRS and YFSETQ. The CDR3 sequence is CASSLGLNNEQFF. The DNA of the CDR3 is TGCGCCAGCAGCTTGGGACTCAACAATGAGCAGTTCTTC.

The V gene is TRBV2, the J gene TRBJ1-5; 8 nucleotides align to TRBD1. The CDR3 consists of 14 residues. Germline trimming cut 2 bases from V and 5 bases from J; bases unmatched to any gene: 2. CDR1 is SNHLY, CDR2 FYNNEI, per germline. In DNA, the CDR3 is TGTGCCAGCAGTGAACAGGGGGCAGATCAGCCCCAGCATTTT. It translates to CASSEQGADQPQHF.